Below are 17 T cell receptor beta chains sequenced from a single sample in a study of T-cell reconstitution after alpha-beta-depleted transplantation in children. Unique molecular identifiers tagged the TCRbeta library. TCRdb reprocessed the PCR reads via MiXCR and lists one record per CDR3 protein. The profile covers 440,000 or so distinct CDR3 sequences, with roughly 11% appearing a single time and 4.5% to 7% taken by the ten largest. The specimen was PBMCs from the stem cell graft donor, collected from the stem cell graft. The source of these receptors is a human donor who donated a stem cell graft to a child with acute myeloid leukemia.

This clonotype has more than one count but fewer than ten. An end of the junction does not agree with germline; a read error may underlie this. The rearrangement joins TRBV6-2 or TRBV6-3 to TRBJ2-3, with unresolved D. This CDR3 comprises 11 residues. Germline CDR1 reads MNHEY; CDR2 reads SVGEGT. Here the CDR3 reads CASGRNYLVGF. CDR3 sequence (DNA): TGTGCCAGCGGGCGGAACTATCTGGTGGGTTTT.

The rearrangement links TRBV20-1 to TRBJ2-7, with D possibly being TRBD2 (5 bases). CDR1 and CDR2 from the germline V gene are DFQATT and SNEGSKA (reference sequence). The CDR3 is 13 residues long. The V end lost 1 base, the J end lost 2 bases, and 9 bases lay between the germline ends. The CDR3, as DNA: TGCAGTGCTAGAGCGGGGATTCCCTACGAGCAGTACTTC. Its translation: CSARAGIPYEQYF.

This clonotype was detected only a few times. The chain carries TRBV4-1 and TRBJ1-4, with D maybe TRBD1 (5 bases). The V end was cut by 5 bases, the J end by 5 bases, with 18 bases between. The CDR3 runs 16 residues. Germline V gene data show CDR1 as MGHRA and CDR2 as YSYEKL. The CDR3: CASSYPGRTNNEKLFF. CDR3 DNA: TGCGCCAGCAGCTATCCGGGACGGACGAACAATGAAAAACTGTTTTTT.

The chain carries TRBV20-1 and TRBJ1-2, with unresolved D. Trimming removed 0 bases at V and 3 bases at J, with 14 bases between. Germline lookup yields CDR1 DFQATT and CDR2 SNEGSKA (reference sequence). CDR3 size: 15 residues. The CDR3 loop reads CSARDFLREDYGYTF. As DNA, the CDR3 is TGCAGTGCTAGAGATTTCCTAAGGGAGGACTATGGCTACACCTTC.

In this sample, this clonotype turned up many times. J is TRBJ2-2 and V is TRBV30; D remains ambiguous. Trimming shortened V by 3 bases and J by 6 bases, and 8 bases separated the two germline ends. The CDR3 consists of 12 residues. Looked up from germline, CDR1 is GTSNPN and CDR2 is SVGIG (reference sequence). CDR3 protein: CAWSESPGELFF. CDR3 nucleotide sequence: TGTGCCTGGAGCGAATCTCCCGGGGAGCTGTTTTTT.

This clonotype was counted ten times or more. The chain carries TRBV12-3 or TRBV12-4 and TRBJ1-1; 10 nucleotides align to TRBD1. The junction had 1 base not matched to a gene; V was cut back by 6 bases and J by 0 bases. The CDR3 has 14 amino acids. CDR3 residues: CASRGTGVNTEAFF. In DNA form, the CDR3 reads TGTGCCAGCAGGGGGACAGGGGTGAACACTGAAGCTTTCTTT.

The sample holds a few counts of this clonotype. The CDR3 DNA follows: TGTGCCAGCAGTACGAGCGGCACTGAAGCTTTCTTT. It translates to CASSTSGTEAFF. The V and J genes are TRBV12-3 or TRBV12-4 and TRBJ1-1, with D hard to call. The CDR3 length is 12 residues. The V end lost 5 bases, the J end lost 4 bases, and 8 bases lay between the germline ends.

This clonotype was counted between two and nine times. V usage is TRBV20-1 and J usage is TRBJ2-3; 16 bases agree with TRBD2. The V gene end was trimmed by 5 bases and the J gene end by 5 bases; junction bases not matched to a gene: 10. This CDR3 has 17 amino acids. The germline V gene encodes CDR1 DFQATT and CDR2 SNEGSKA (reference sequence). In DNA, the CDR3 is TGCAGTGCTGGGACTAGCGGGGGGGCGGGTGTCGGAGATACGCAGTATTTT. This gives the protein CSAGTSGGAGVGDTQYF.

This clonotype was seen a handful of times. V gene TRBV4-1 combines with J gene TRBJ2-3; 9 bases are a match to TRBD1. Germline loops: CDR1 MGHRA, CDR2 YSYEKL. V gave up 1 base and J gave up 13 bases; unmatched junction bases: 9. The CDR3 has 14 amino acids. DNA for the CDR3: TGCGCCAGCAGCCAAGCCGGGACAGGGACGTCAGAGTATTTT. It translates to CASSQAGTGTSEYF.

This clonotype was counted at least ten times. CDR3 amino acids: CASSVVGDPWRQFF. CDR3 nucleotides: TGTGCCAGCAGCGTAGTGGGGGACCCCTGGCGGCAGTTCTTC. The chain joins TRBV9 to TRBJ2-1, with D perhaps assigned TRBD1 or TRBD2 (5 bases each). Germline values: CDR1 SGDLS, CDR2 YYNGEE. Trimming pared 0 bases from V and 12 bases from J, leaving 16 bases between. The CDR3 is 14 amino acids. Full variable domain (remainder filled in from reference TRBV9 and TRBJ2-1): DSGVTQTPKHLITATGQRVTLRCSPRSGDLSVYWYQQSLDQGLQFLIQYYNGEERAKGNILERFSAQQFPDLHSELNLSSLELGDSALYFCASSVVGDPWRQFFGPGTRLTVL.

This clonotype was detected a few times. The chain combines TRBV15 with TRBJ2-5; TRBD2 might be the D (6 bases). V was trimmed by 0 bases and J by 0 bases, leaving 11 bases between them. The CDR3 totals 16 residues. Germline CDR1 and CDR2: LNHNV and YYDKDF (reference sequence). CDR3 DNA: TGTGCCACCAGCAGAGAGGGGGGTTCGTACCAAGAGACCCAGTACTTC. This gives the protein CATSREGGSYQETQYF.

This clonotype occurred a few times. Written as DNA, the CDR3 is TGTGCCAGCAGCCAAGGACGTCCCACAAATTCACCCCTCCACTTT. As protein: CASSQGRPTNSPLHF. This sequence joins TRBV7-8 and TRBJ1-6, with D hard to call. Germline CDR1 reads SGHVS; CDR2 reads FQNEAQ. The V gene lost 5 bases and the J gene lost 7 bases, with 15 bases spanning the gap. The CDR3 loop spans 15 amino acids. The full variable domain, with the rest looked up from reference TRBV7-8 and TRBJ1-6, is GAGVSQSPRYKVAKRGQDVALRCDPISGHVSLFWYQQALGQGPEFLTYFQNEAQLDKSGLPSDRFFAERPEGSVSTLKIQRTQQEDSAVYLCASSQGRPTNSPLHFGNGTRLTVT.

This clonotype has a handful of counts. The chain uses TRBV11-2 and TRBJ2-3; 10 bases agree with TRBD1. The germline V gene has CDR1 SGHAT and CDR2 FQNNGV. J was trimmed by 1 base and V by 0 bases; bases with no gene match: 7. The CDR3 covers 18 residues. The CDR3 DNA reads as TGTGCCAGCAGCTTAGAAGGACAGGGGGGAATGGGCACAGATACGCAGTATTTT. Translating it yields CASSLEGQGGMGTDTQYF.

V usage is TRBV9 and J usage is TRBJ2-1, with D possibly TRBD1 on 5 matching bases. V gave up 4 bases and J gave up 2 bases, with 19 bases separating them. The length of the CDR3 is 17 residues. CDR1 and CDR2 (germline): SGDLS, YYNGEE. CDR3 nucleotide sequence: TGTGCCAGCAGCCCTAACCCCGATGTCAGGGCCTACAATGAGCAGTTCTTC. This codes for CASSPNPDVRAYNEQFF.

This clonotype was seen only a few times. CDR3 residues: CSARGMNDPYEQYF. CDR3 in DNA: TGCAGTGCTAGAGGAATGAATGACCCCTACGAGCAGTACTTC. The rearrangement links TRBV20-1 to TRBJ2-7, with D unresolved. This CDR3 region has 14 residues. V was shortened by 1 base and J by 2 bases, with 12 bases between the two germline ends. CDR1 is DFQATT, CDR2 SNEGSKA, per germline (reference sequence).

This clonotype was found many times. The chain employs TRBV29-1 and TRBJ2-7; D is possibly TRBD1 or TRBD2 (6 bases each). The V gene lost 3 bases and the J gene lost 0 bases, with 21 bases spanning the gap. The V gene's germline CDR1 is SQVTM and CDR2 ANQGSEA. The CDR3 consists of 17 residues. CDR3 sequence reads: CSVDVWGDRTNSYEQYF. CDR3 bases: TGCAGCGTTGATGTTTGGGGCGACAGGACTAACTCCTACGAGCAGTACTTC.

This clonotype was seen at least ten times. The genes are TRBV29-1 and TRBJ2-7; D may match TRBD1 or TRBD2 (6 bases each). The CDR3 has 12 residues. The germline CDR1 and CDR2 sequences are SQVTM and ANQGSEA. V was pared by 4 bases and J by 3 bases, with 10 bases between. CDR3 loop: CSVAGGLYEQYF. CDR3 nucleotides: TGCAGCGTTGCCGGGGGCCTCTACGAGCAGTACTTC.